The 8 T cell receptor beta chains reported below all come from one sample, sequenced in a study of cytomegalovirus exposure and HLA in healthy donors. The PCR employed 60 Vbeta primers together with 13 Jbeta primers. This table comes from immunoSEQ multiplex PCR, and its TCRdb copy is limited to in-frame clones, with some not included. This sample contains fewer than 150,000 clones. Sequencing used PBMCs. These receptors were obtained from a man in his forties in good health and CMV-seronegative.

The V gene is TRBV11-2, the J gene TRBJ2-7; D is perhaps TRBD1 (6 bases). Germline assignment: CDR1 SGHAT and CDR2 FQNNGV. This CDR3 contains 13 residues. V lost 3 bases and J lost 4, with 10 bases in between. The chain's CDR3 is CASSFSDSYEQYF. In nucleotides, the CDR3 is TGTGCCAGCAGCTTTTCGGACAGTTACGAGCAGTACTTC.

The chain has TRBV19 and TRBJ2-1; possibly TRBD1 for D (8 bases). Trimming took 4 bases from V and 9 from J, leaving 16 bases between them. The V gene's germline CDR1 is LNHDA and CDR2 SQIVND (reference sequence). This CDR3 comprises 14 residues. CDR3 sequence: CASSTTGGGGEQFF. The CDR3 DNA reads as TGTGCCAGTAGTACAACAGGGGGAGGGGGTGAGCAGTTCTTC.

The chain recombines TRBV18 with TRBJ1-4; TRBD1 agrees at 8 bases. This CDR3 contains 13 residues. V dropped 4 bases and J dropped 6; count of bases not matched to a gene: 1. In germline, CDR1 is KGHSH, CDR2 LQKENI. The CDR3 DNA reads TGTGCCAGCTCACAGGGACAGGATGAAAAACTGTTTTTT. This translates into CASSQGQDEKLFF.

The chain uses TRBV27 and TRBJ1-6; the D is unclear. Germline CDR1 and CDR2: MNHEY and SMNVEV (reference sequence). Trimming took off 7 bases at V and 7 bases at J, with 17 bases between the two ends. The CDR3 covers 15 residues. The CDR3 sequence: CASTLGSLPNSPLHF. In DNA, the CDR3 is TGTGCCAGCACCCTAGGATCCCTCCCCAATTCACCCCTCCACTTT.

The chain carries TRBV27 and TRBJ1-2, with 7 bases that match TRBD1. Germline-derived CDR1 and CDR2 are MNHEY and SMNVEV (reference sequence). Losses at the gene ends were 6 bases for V and 9 bases for J; bases not matched to a gene: 19. The length of the CDR3 is 16 residues. This CDR3 is CASRVTGPINGVSYTF. In DNA, the CDR3 is TGTGCCAGCAGGGTGACAGGGCCAATCAACGGAGTCAGCTACACCTTC.

The gene calls are TRBV11-3 and TRBJ1-1; D is uncertain. Trimming stripped 5 bases from V and 3 bases from J, with 10 bases between. The CDR3 is 13 residues long. Per germline, CDR1 SGHNT and CDR2 YENEEA. The CDR3 DNA sequence: TGTGCCAGCAGCCTCCGGGTCGACACTGAAGCTTTCTTT. Translating it yields CASSLRVDTEAFF.

The J gene is TRBJ2-4, the V gene TRBV21-1; the table's D call of TRBD2 was not tested on the DNA. TRBV21-1 corresponds to a pseudogene. This CDR3 contains 14 residues. CDR3 DNA sequence: TGTGCCAGCAGCCCCCGGGACTGCAAAAACATTCAGTACTTC. Translating gives CASSPRDCKNIQYF.

The genes are TRBV4-1 and TRBJ1-1, with unresolved D. Germline CDR1 is MGHRA and CDR2 is YSYEKL. The CDR3 spans 15 residues. Trimming stripped 0 bases from V and 2 bases from J, with 10 bases between. The CDR3 nucleotides read TGCGCCAGCAGCCAAGAGGCCCCAGTCAACACTGAAGCTTTCTTT. Residues: CASSQEAPVNTEAFF.